This TCR beta chain was captured in a study of human T cells and chemical hapten exposure. In its sample, this clonotype was seen many times. Its antigen is currently unknown. Study-wide results and limits: DPC sensitization did not alter TCRs above 1 in 1000 frequency.

MiXCR, run by TCRdb on the RACE reads, gives a single entry per CDR3 protein. Here the sample spans some 380,000 distinct CDR3 sequences, roughly 5% being singletons. As for time point: patch test 1, 2 weeks after DPC sensitization. The treatment denotes: therapeutic diphenylcyclopropenone sensitization with weekly scalp DPC. Germline values: CDR1 SNHLY, CDR2 FYNNEI. Deletions cut 0 bases from V and 7 bases from J, with 15 bases between. The CDR3 is 15 residues long. This sample comprised whole blood, obtained in connection with sensitization to the hapten diphenylcyclopropenone (DPC). The source of this sequence is a woman in her fifties or sixties with alopecia areata. Some clones in this sample may be carry-over from other donors' samples. V usage is TRBV2 and J usage is TRBJ1-2, with D unresolved. The chain's CDR3 is CASSEALRRFGGYTF. In DNA, the CDR3 is TGTGCCAGCAGTGAAGCGCTTCGACGGTTCGGTGGCTACACCTTC.